The 30 T cell receptor beta chains listed next were all sequenced from one sample in a study of shared clonotypes between healthy human individuals. The repertoire was sequenced with immunoSEQ multiplex PCR; TCRdb's copy has only in-frame clones and lacks some. The sample carries about 710,000 clones, less than 80% recorded once. Sample: memory CD4+ T cells sorted from blood. Sample subset: CD45RA-negative fraction. The receptors were sampled from a woman in her 30s in good health.

This clone has just a few counts. J is TRBJ2-7 and V is TRBV10-2; no clear D gene. Germline V gene sequence: CDR1 WSHSY, CDR2 SAAADI. V gave up 1 base and J gave up 3 bases, with 4 bases separating them. CDR3 length: 12 amino acids. The CDR3 region has the DNA TGCGCCAGCAGTGAGTTTTACTACGAGCAGTACTTC. It translates to CASSEFYYEQYF.

Many counts were recorded for this clone. This sequence joins TRBV19 and TRBJ2-7; 11 bases are shared with TRBD2. This CDR3 is built from 17 residues. Germline loops: CDR1 LNHDA, CDR2 SQIVND (reference sequence). After removal of 1 base from V and 0 bases from J, the junction contained 5 bases not matched to a gene. The CDR3 here is CASSIAGTSGSSYEQYF. The CDR3, as DNA: TGTGCCAGTAGTATAGCTGGGACTAGCGGAAGCTCCTACGAGCAGTACTTC. Filled out from reference TRBV19 and TRBJ2-7, the complete variable domain reads DGGITQSPKYLFRKEGQNVTLSCEQNLNHDAMYWYRQDPGQGLRLIYYSQIVNDFQKGDIAEGYSVSREKKESFPLTVTSAQKNPTAFYLCASSIAGTSGSSYEQYFGPGTRLTVT.

Comments on this clone: A far larger clone is one base from this, pointing to a likely read error. This CDR3 is also generated by other DNA sequences in the sample. The chain has TRBV5-1 and TRBJ2-1; 10 nucleotides agree with TRBD2. J gave up 7 bases and V 1 base, and 5 bases lay outside the gene matches. Looked up from germline, CDR1 is SGHRS and CDR2 is YFSETQ. CDR3 size: 15 residues. CDR3 protein: CASSLSSGSYNEQFF. In DNA, the CDR3 is TGCGCCAGCAGCTTGTCTAGCGGGAGTTATAATGAGCAGTTCTTC.

This chain joins TRBV2 and TRBJ2-5; D is possibly TRBD1 (5 bases). The DNA end lines up better with TRBJ2-7; the J call may be wrong. The V gene's germline CDR1 is SNHLY and CDR2 FYNNEI. The length of the CDR3 is 14 residues. The CDR3 bases are TGTGCCAGCAGAGAATCTGACAGTACCTACGAGCAGTACTTC. Translating it yields CASRESDSTYEQYF.

This clone has a single count. The V gene is TRBV6-6, the J gene TRBJ2-1; D gene unclear. Germline loops: CDR1 MNHNY, CDR2 SVGAGI (reference sequence). V lost 5 bases, J lost 0 bases, and 11 bases lay in between. This CDR3 is built from 15 residues. This chain's CDR3 is CASSVEESSYNEQFF. CDR3 DNA: TGTGCCAGCAGTGTAGAGGAGAGCTCCTACAATGAGCAGTTCTTC.

The gene calls are TRBV6-6 and TRBJ1-2, with 8 nucleotides matching TRBD1. Trimming removed 6 bases from V and 8 bases from J; junction bases left unmatched: 11. The germline V gene has CDR1 MNHNY and CDR2 SVGAGI (reference sequence). The CDR3 loop spans 14 amino acids. CDR3 bases: TGTGCCAGCAGCCCTTCCGGACAGGGAGGAGGCTACACCTTC. Residues: CASSPSGQGGGYTF.

The V and J genes are TRBV5-4 and TRBJ2-5; D may be TRBD1 or TRBD2 (6 bases each). This CDR3 comprises 13 residues. Germline V lookup: CDR1 SGHNT, CDR2 YYREEE (reference sequence). Trimming took 1 base from V and 5 from J, leaving 9 bases between them. The CDR3 DNA is TGTGCCAGCAGCTTGAGGGGGGAGGAGACCCAGTACTTC. Translation gives CASSLRGEETQYF.

This clone was picked up a small number of times. This chain links TRBV7-9 with TRBJ2-7; D uncertain. The CDR3 totals 14 residues. The V end was cut by 5 bases, the J end by 0 bases, with 11 bases between. The germline CDR1 and CDR2 sequences are SEHNR and FQNEAQ (reference sequence). The CDR3 region is CASSPPTTSYEQYF. CDR3 nucleotide sequence: TGTGCCAGCAGCCCGCCCACTACCTCCTACGAGCAGTACTTC.

This clone occurred once. This chain uses TRBV6-6 with TRBJ2-2; unclear D gene. V was clipped by 6 bases and J by 2 bases, with 10 bases between them. The CDR3 consists of 14 residues. Per the germline V gene, CDR1 is MNHNY and CDR2 is SVGAGI (reference sequence). As DNA, the CDR3 is TGTGCCAGCAGAGTCAGCAGAAACACCGGGGAGCTGTTTTTT. Its protein is CASRVSRNTGELFF.

The chain uses TRBV19 and TRBJ2-1; D remains unclear. V gave up 3 bases and J gave up 0 bases, with 9 bases separating them. Germline CDR1 LNHDA, CDR2 SQIVND (reference sequence). CDR3 length equals 15 residues. The CDR3 region is CASSIQRSSYNEQFF. CDR3 DNA sequence: TGTGCCAGTAGTATCCAGAGGAGCTCCTACAATGAGCAGTTCTTC.

This clone was recorded only once. CDR3 DNA sequence: TGTGCCAGCAGTTACGCCTCTGGTGGAAACACCATATATTTT. Translated, it gives CASSYASGGNTIYF. The V call is TRBV6-6, the J call TRBJ1-3; no clear D. CDR1 and CDR2 from the germline V gene are MNHNY and SVGAGI (reference sequence). Trimming removed 2 bases from V and 3 bases from J, with 8 bases in between. CDR3 length equals 14 residues.

This chain links TRBV27 with TRBJ2-7; D is unclear. Per the germline V gene, CDR1 is MNHEY and CDR2 is SMNVEV (reference sequence). Between the trimmed V and J ends, which lost 2 bases and 2 bases, there was a span of 13 bases. There are 15 residues in the CDR3. The CDR3 reads CASSLGRQVPYEQYF. CDR3 DNA: TGTGCCAGCAGTTTAGGCAGGCAAGTCCCCTACGAGCAGTACTTC.

The rearrangement joins TRBV2 to TRBJ2-5; 7 bases are shared with TRBD1. The length of the CDR3 is 13 residues. J was trimmed by 4 bases and V by 7 bases; bases with no gene match: 6. The germline CDR1 and CDR2 sequences are SNHLY and FYNNEI. The DNA of the CDR3 is TGTGCCAGCACCCAGGGACAGAGAGAGACCCAGTACTTC. Translated, it gives CASTQGQRETQYF.

The chain links TRBV2 to TRBJ2-2; TRBD2 matches at 7 bases. Germline lookup yields CDR1 SNHLY and CDR2 FYNNEI. The CDR3 contains 15 residues. Trimming at V came to 6 bases and at J to 2 bases, leaving 6 bases not matched to a gene. Written as DNA, the CDR3 is TGTGCCAGCAGCCAGAGCGGGATCAACACCGGGGAGCTGTTTTTT. Encoded protein: CASSQSGINTGELFF.

Concerning this clone: A much larger clone lies one base from this, so it may be a read error. This chain joins TRBV5-1 and TRBJ1-1, with D uncertain. This CDR3 region has 13 residues. The V end lost 6 bases, the J end lost 1 base, and 10 bases lay between the germline ends. Germline loops: CDR1 SGHRS, CDR2 YFSETQ. The CDR3 sequence is CASNQQQNTEAFF. Written as DNA, the CDR3 is TGCGCCAGCAACCAACAACAGAACACTGAAGCTTTCTTT.

The chain uses TRBV7-8 and TRBJ1-5; D remains ambiguous. Germline CDR1 and CDR2: SGHVS and FQNEAQ. The CDR3 runs 15 residues. V lost 8 bases to trimming and J lost 7 bases, with 21 bases between them. As DNA, the CDR3 is TGTGCCAGCTCGCTTTCATTGGGATTGGAGCAGCCCCAGCATTTT. It is translated as CASSLSLGLEQPQHF.

CDR3 protein: CASVTGQATYEQYF. In nucleotides, the CDR3 is TGTGCCAGCGTAACCGGACAGGCAACCTACGAGCAGTACTTC. The chain couples TRBV28 to TRBJ2-7, with 7 nucleotides matching TRBD1. There are 14 residues in the CDR3. J lost 2 bases, V lost 8 bases, and 9 bases had no gene match. The germline CDR1 and CDR2 sequences are MDHEN and SYDVKM.

There are many counts of this clone. V and J are TRBV4-1 and TRBJ1-2; D remains ambiguous. This CDR3 comprises 12 residues. CDR1 and CDR2 from the germline V gene are MGHRA and YSYEKL. Trimming removed 6 bases from V and 4 bases from J, with 9 bases in between. The CDR3 reads CASRDGLYGYTF. DNA of the CDR3: TGCGCCAGCAGAGATGGGCTCTATGGCTACACCTTC.

This sequence joins TRBV11-2 and TRBJ2-3, with no clear D. Germline lookup yields CDR1 SGHAT and CDR2 FQNNGV. Trimming shortened V by 5 bases and J by 1 base, and 10 bases separated the two germline ends. The length of the CDR3 is 14 residues. In DNA, the CDR3 is TGTGCCAGCAGCCCTATGGTGGGCACAGATACGCAGTATTTT. Translating gives CASSPMVGTDTQYF. Full variable domain (rest looked up from reference TRBV11-2 and TRBJ2-3): EAGVAQSPRYKIIEKRQSVAFWCNPISGHATLYWYQQILGQGPKLLIQFQNNGVVDDSQLPKDRFSAERLKGVDSTLKIQPAKLEDSAVYLCASSPMVGTDTQYFGPGTRLTVL.

This chain joins TRBV6-1 and TRBJ1-2, with 8 positions matching TRBD1. The germline V gene encodes CDR1 MNHNS and CDR2 SASEGT. The CDR3 contains 14 residues. Losses at the gene ends were 6 bases for V and 7 bases for J; bases not matched to a gene: 10. CDR3 sequence reads: CASSRGQGGLGYTF. For the CDR3, the DNA is TGTGCCAGCAGCAGAGGACAGGGAGGTCTTGGCTACACCTTC.

In this sample, this clone turned up a few times. The chain carries TRBV18 and TRBJ2-3, with 7 bases that match TRBD2. The CDR3 is 14 residues long. J lost 6 bases, V lost 6 bases, and 9 bases had no gene match. Germline loops: CDR1 KGHSH, CDR2 LQKENI. The CDR3 DNA is TGTGCCAGCTCCCCGGCGGGAGTATTGGATACGCAGTATTTT. Translating it yields CASSPAGVLDTQYF.

The chain is built from TRBV28 and TRBJ1-1; D unclear. Per germline, CDR1 MDHEN and CDR2 SYDVKM. This CDR3 is 14 amino acids long. The germline V and J ends were trimmed by 4 bases and 4 bases, with 13 bases remaining between them. In nucleotides, the CDR3 is TGTGCCAGCAGTTCGCCGGTAGGAGGCACTGAAGCTTTCTTT. Protein product: CASSSPVGGTEAFF.

The chain couples TRBV27 to TRBJ1-1; unclear D gene. Trimming took off 6 bases at V and 5 bases at J, with 13 bases between the two ends. The length of the CDR3 is 13 residues. The germline gives CDR1 MNHEY, CDR2 SMNVEV (reference sequence). The CDR3: CASSLLLGTEAFF. The CDR3 nucleotides are TGTGCCAGCAGCCTACTCTTAGGGACTGAAGCTTTCTTT.

The rearrangement links TRBV19 to TRBJ2-2; 10 bases line up with TRBD1. Germline trimming cut 7 bases from V and 5 bases from J; bases unmatched to any gene: 10. Germline assignment: CDR1 LNHDA and CDR2 SQIVND (reference sequence). This CDR3 contains 16 residues. The CDR3 here is CASTWGRTGGTGELFF. DNA for the CDR3: TGTGCCAGTACCTGGGGAAGGACAGGGGGGACCGGGGAGCTGTTTTTT.

The V call is TRBV2, the J call TRBJ1-1; D perhaps matches TRBD1 (5 bases). This CDR3 has 13 amino acids. The V gene lost 8 bases and the J gene lost 3 bases, with 13 bases spanning the gap. Per the germline V gene, CDR1 is SNHLY and CDR2 is FYNNEI. CDR3 DNA sequence: TGTGCCAGCGAGGGGTTCGCGTACACTGAAGCTTTCTTT. Translating it yields CASEGFAYTEAFF.

The chain couples TRBV28 to TRBJ2-3; TRBD2 might be the D (6 bases). The germline V and J ends were trimmed by 5 bases and 6 bases, with 24 bases remaining between them. The CDR3 contains 17 residues. CDR1 is MDHEN, CDR2 SYDVKM, per germline. The CDR3 spells CASSPRWIRKAGDTQYF. As DNA, the CDR3 is TGTGCCAGCAGTCCGCGATGGATAAGGAAGGCGGGGGATACGCAGTATTTT.

The V call is TRBV6-1, the J call TRBJ2-3; TRBD1 might be the D (6 bases). V was clipped by 0 bases and J by 5 bases, with 9 bases between them. The CDR3 totals 14 residues. Germline values: CDR1 MNHNS, CDR2 SASEGT. CDR3 sequence (DNA): TGTGCCAGCAGTGAAGCAACAGGGTTAGATACGCAGTATTTT. As protein: CASSEATGLDTQYF.

The chain is built from TRBV5-1 and TRBJ2-7, with TRBD2 as a possible D gene (6 bases). Trimming removed 0 bases at V and 3 bases at J, with 10 bases between. This CDR3 region has 14 residues. Germline values: CDR1 SGHRS, CDR2 YFSETQ. The CDR3 sequence: CASSLERELYEQYF. The CDR3 nucleotides read TGCGCCAGCAGCTTGGAACGGGAGCTCTACGAGCAGTACTTC.

This clone turned up a few times. The J gene is TRBJ2-2, the V gene TRBV5-4, with D perhaps matching TRBD1 (5 bases). Germline V gene lookup returns CDR1 SGHNT and CDR2 YYREEE (reference sequence). Trimming took 8 bases from V and 4 from J, leaving 21 bases between them. The CDR3 runs to 16 residues. The CDR3 region is CASSHGGQGGTGELFF. The CDR3 DNA reads TGTGCCAGTAGCCACGGTGGGCAGGGTGGCACCGGGGAGCTGTTTTTT.

This clone has only one observation. The chain links TRBV11-2 to TRBJ2-5, with TRBD1 as a possible D gene (6 bases). CDR3 size: 16 residues. Germline assignment: CDR1 SGHAT and CDR2 FQNNGV. Deletions cut 5 bases from V and 1 base from J, with 17 bases between. The CDR3 here is CASSPRQDGAQETQYF. CDR3 bases: TGTGCCAGCAGCCCCAGACAGGACGGGGCCCAAGAGACCCAGTACTTC.